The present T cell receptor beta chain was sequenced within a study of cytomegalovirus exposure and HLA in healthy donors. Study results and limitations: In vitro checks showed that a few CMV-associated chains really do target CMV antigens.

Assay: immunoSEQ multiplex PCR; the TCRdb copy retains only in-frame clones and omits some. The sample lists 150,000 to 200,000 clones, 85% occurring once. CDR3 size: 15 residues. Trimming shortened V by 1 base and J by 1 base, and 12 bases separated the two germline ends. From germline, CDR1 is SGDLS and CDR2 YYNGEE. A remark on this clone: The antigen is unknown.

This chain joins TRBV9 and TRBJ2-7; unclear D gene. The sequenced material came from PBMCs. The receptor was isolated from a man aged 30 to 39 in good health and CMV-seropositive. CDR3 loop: CASSVNSRDSYEQYF. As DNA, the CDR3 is TGTGCCAGCAGCGTAAATAGCAGAGATTCCTACGAGCAGTACTTC.